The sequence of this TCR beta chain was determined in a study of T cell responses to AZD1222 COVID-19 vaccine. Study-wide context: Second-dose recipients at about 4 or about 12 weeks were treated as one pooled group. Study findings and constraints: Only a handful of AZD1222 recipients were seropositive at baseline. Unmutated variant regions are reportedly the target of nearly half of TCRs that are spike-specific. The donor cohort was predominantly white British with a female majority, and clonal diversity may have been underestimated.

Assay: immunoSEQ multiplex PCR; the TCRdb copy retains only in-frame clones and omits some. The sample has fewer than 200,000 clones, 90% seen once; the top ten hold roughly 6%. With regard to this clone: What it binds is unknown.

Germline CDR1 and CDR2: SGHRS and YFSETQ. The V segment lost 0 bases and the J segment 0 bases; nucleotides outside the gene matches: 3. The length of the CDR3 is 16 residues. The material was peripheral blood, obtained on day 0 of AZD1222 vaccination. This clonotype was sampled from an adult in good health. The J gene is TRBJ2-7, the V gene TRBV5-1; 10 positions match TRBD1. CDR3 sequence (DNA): TGCGCCAGCAGCTTGGGAGGGACAGGGGCCTCCTACGAGCAGTACTTC. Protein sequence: CASSLGGTGASYEQYF.